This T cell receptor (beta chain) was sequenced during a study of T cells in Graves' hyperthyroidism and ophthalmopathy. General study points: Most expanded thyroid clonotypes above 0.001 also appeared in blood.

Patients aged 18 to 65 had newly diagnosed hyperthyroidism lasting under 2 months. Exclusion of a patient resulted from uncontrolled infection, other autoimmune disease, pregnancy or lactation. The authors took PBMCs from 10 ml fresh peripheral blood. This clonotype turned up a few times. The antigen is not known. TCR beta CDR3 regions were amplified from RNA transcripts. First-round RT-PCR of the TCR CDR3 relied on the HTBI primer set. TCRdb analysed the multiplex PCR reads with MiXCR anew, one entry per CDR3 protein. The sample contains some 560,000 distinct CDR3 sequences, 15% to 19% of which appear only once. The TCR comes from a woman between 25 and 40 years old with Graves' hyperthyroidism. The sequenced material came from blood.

This chain's CDR3 is CASSLLGENSYNEQFF. Written as DNA, the CDR3 is TGTGCCAGCAGCCTTCTGGGGGAGAACTCCTACAATGAGCAGTTCTTC. This sequence joins TRBV5-6 and TRBJ2-1; D assignment may be TRBD1 or TRBD2 (5 bases each). Trimming left V 4 bases short and J 0 bases short, with 14 bases between. The CDR3 covers 16 residues. Germline loops: CDR1 SGHDT, CDR2 YYEEEE.